The 6 T cell receptor beta chains below come from one sample, sequenced in a study of read filtering for tumor transcriptome and immune sequencing. The library was built from roughly 400 ng RNA with molecular barcoded adaptors for alpha/delta and beta/gamma chains. One entry per CDR3 protein results from TCRdb running MiXCR on the reads. In the table there are 20,000 to 25,000 distinct CDR3 sequences, about 13% of which are singletons. What was sequenced was a population of CD138-negative cells sorted from bone marrow. The receptors were sampled from a donor aged 40 or over with multiple myeloma.

This clonotype was counted at least ten times. This sequence joins TRBV29-1 and TRBJ2-6, with 8 bases matching TRBD1. The CDR3 runs 16 residues. V lost 4 bases to trimming and J lost 4 bases; unmatched junction nucleotides: 9. Per the germline V gene, CDR1 is SQVTM and CDR2 is ANQGSEA. The CDR3 loop is CSVGNQGAQGANVLTF. CDR3 nucleotide sequence: TGCAGCGTTGGAAACCAGGGGGCGCAGGGGGCCAACGTCCTGACTTTC.

This clonotype has ten or more counts. The rearrangement links TRBV29-1 to TRBJ2-5, with 12 bases lining up with TRBD1. Trimming cost V 5 bases and J 8 bases; bases outside gene matches: 12. The CDR3 is 15 residues long. Germline V CDR1 and CDR2: SQVTM, ANQGSEA. CDR3 sequence: CSVNTGTGGGGTQYF. The DNA for the CDR3 is TGCAGCGTTAATACCGGGACAGGGGGCGGTGGTACCCAGTACTTC.

The V gene is TRBV20-1, the J gene TRBJ2-5; D gene ambiguous. This CDR3 is 13 amino acids long. V was clipped by 2 bases and J by 5 bases, with 12 bases between them. CDR1 and CDR2 (germline): DFQATT, SNEGSKA (reference sequence). CDR3 in amino acids: CSARFRLGETQYF. The DNA of the CDR3 is TGCAGTGCTAGATTCCGACTCGGGGAGACCCAGTACTTC.

A note on this clonotype: The junction shows a germline mismatch at one end, possibly a read error. The V and J genes are TRBV11-2 and TRBJ2-2; 7 bases line up with TRBD2. In germline, CDR1 is SGHAT, CDR2 FQNNGV. The CDR3 totals 16 residues. CDR3 in DNA: TGTGCCAGCAGCTTAGCGAGCTGGGAGGGCTTGGGGGAGCCGTTTTTT. This sequence encodes CASSLASWEGLGEPFF. Full variable domain (rest looked up from reference TRBV11-2 and TRBJ2-2): EAGVAQSPRYKIIEKRQSVAFWCNPISGHATLYWYQQILGQGPKLLIQFQNNGVVDDSQLPKDRFSAERLKGVDSTLKIQPAKLEDSAVYLCASSLASWEGLGEPFFGEGSRLTVL.

In this sample, this clonotype turned up many times. V is TRBV4-2 and J is TRBJ2-1, with 7 bases that match TRBD2. The germline V gene has CDR1 LGHNA and CDR2 YNFKEQ. J gave up 0 bases and V 0 bases, and 5 bases lay outside the gene matches. This CDR3 has 17 residues. The CDR3 sequence is CASSQEGGGSSYNEQFF. The CDR3 bases are TGTGCCAGCAGCCAAGAAGGCGGCGGGAGCTCCTACAATGAGCAGTTCTTC.

This clonotype was observed a few times. This rearrangement joins TRBV19 to TRBJ1-5; D gene uncertain. V lost 1 base and J lost 4, with 11 bases in between. This CDR3 has 15 amino acids. CDR1 LNHDA and CDR2 SQIVND come from the germline V gene (reference sequence). The CDR3 DNA is TGTGCCAGTAGTATAGGTCTCACGAGAAATCAGCCCCAGCATTTT. Translated: CASSIGLTRNQPQHF. Full variable domain (rest looked up from reference TRBV19 and TRBJ1-5): DGGITQSPKYLFRKEGQNVTLSCEQNLNHDAMYWYRQDPGQGLRLIYYSQIVNDFQKGDIAEGYSVSREKKESFPLTVTSAQKNPTAFYLCASSIGLTRNQPQHFGDGTRLSIL.